This T cell receptor (beta chain) came from a study of blood T cell repertoires in COVID-19. Study information: COVID-19 samples collected from the United States, Italy and Spain covered acute and convalescent phases.

This table comes from immunoSEQ multiplex PCR, and its TCRdb copy is limited to in-frame clones, with some not included. This table holds some 170,000 clones, about 91% found once. Germline V CDR1 and CDR2: GTSNPN, SVGIG (reference sequence). The ends were cut back, 7 bases at V and 5 bases at J, with 17 bases in the middle. This CDR3 is 13 amino acids long. This rearrangement joins TRBV30 to TRBJ1-2; D unclear. Sequencing was done on a sample of peripheral blood. This TCR was recovered from a woman aged 45-65 years with acute or convalescent COVID-19. CDR3: CAFRSAAPYGYTF. As DNA, the CDR3 is TGTGCCTTCAGGTCCGCCGCGCCTTATGGCTACACCTTC.